The clone carrying this T cell receptor beta chain appeared many times. Its cognate antigen is unknown. The sample comes from a study of T cell repertoires in cytomegalovirus infection. Whole-study context: An indication of both CMV infection and matching HLA type came from public TCR beta signatures.

TCRdb re-derived calls from the reads in MiXCR, one entry per CDR3 protein. This table has approximately 260,000 distinct CDR3 sequences, more than 15% appearing once. Study-wide points: It was HLA-C-restricted CMV-specific TCR beta clonotypes that dominated the response ex vivo. The cumulative frequency of public TCR beta families distinguished individuals who carried CMV together with the relevant HLA.

Trimming removed 5 bases from V and 4 bases from J; junction bases left unmatched: 14. CDR1 and CDR2 from the germline V gene are SEHNR and FQNEAQ (reference sequence). The CDR3 contains 17 residues. The receptor was derived from a human donor in good health (CMV status not recorded). Some clones in this sample may be carry-over from other donors' samples. Sample: CD8+ T cells from PBMCs. V and J are TRBV7-9 and TRBJ2-5; TRBD1 agrees at 9 bases. CDR3 residues: CASSPPQEGQGRETQYF. CDR3 nucleotide sequence: TGTGCCAGCAGCCCTCCACAGGAGGGACAGGGTAGAGAGACCCAGTACTTC. Combining the CDR3 with reference TRBV7-9 and TRBJ2-5 gives the whole variable domain DTGVSQNPRHKITKRGQNVTFRCDPISEHNRLYWYRQTLGQGPEFLTYFQNEAQLEKSRLLSDRFSAERPKGSFSTLEIQRTEQGDSAMYLCASSPPQEGQGRETQYFGPGTRLLVL.